This T cell receptor beta chain was captured by sequencing in a study of T cell clonality in common variable immunodeficiency. Points from the study as a whole: Common variable immunodeficiency TCR beta sequences reportedly had fewer deletions and N-nucleotide insertions.

Generated by immunoSEQ multiplex PCR, the TCRdb table keeps only in-frame clones and is missing some. This sample carries around 19,000 clones, none of them present only once. Regarding this clone: The antigen is unknown. The CDR3 extends 3 residues past the end of the read, so its final part is completed from the germline J gene. At the DNA level, this CDR3 is encoded by other sequences in the same sample as well.

The CDR3 spans 14 residues. The V end lost 5 bases, the J end lost 2 bases, and 12 bases lay between the germline ends. Germline lookup yields CDR1 SEHNR and CDR2 FQNEAQ (reference sequence). The TCR was taken from a human donor with common variable immunodeficiency. The sequenced sample was peripheral blood mononuclear cells. J is TRBJ2-5 and V is TRBV7-9; possibly TRBD2 for D (6 bases). CDR3 region: CASSHWTIQETQYF. CDR3 bases read: TGTGCCAGCAGCCACTGGACTATTCAAGAGACC.